These T cell receptor beta chains were read from a single sample in a study of shared T cell receptors in the human thymus. This table comes from immunoSEQ multiplex PCR, and its TCRdb copy is limited to in-frame clones, with some not included. The table includes about 380,000 clones, around 93% detected once. The sequenced sample was thymocytes. These receptors came from a human donor. Each CDR3 is given with its conserved first and last residue. The order of the fields is D gene, J gene, clone size, V gene, CDR3 protein, CDR3 DNA. D genes are given only for firm matches. The size field is filled for only some rows; it gives once, few, many or a size class.

>-|TRBJ1-2|-|TRBV4-1
CASSQGREAPPHYGYTF
TGCGCCAGCAGCCAAGGGAGGGAAGCCCCACCTCACTATGGCTACACCTTC
>-|TRBJ1-5|once|TRBV5-1
CASSLAPDQPQHF
TGCGCCAGCAGCTTGGCCCCAGATCAGCCCCAGCATTTT
>-|TRBJ2-3|-|TRBV9
CASSVVGGPQGTDTQYF
TGTGCCAGCAGCGTAGTAGGGGGACCCCAGGGAACAGATACGCAGTATTTT
>TRBD1|TRBJ2-1|-|TRBV5-8
CASSRTGGAYNEQFF
TGTGCCAGCAGCCGGACAGGGGGCGCCTACAATGAGCAGTTCTTC
>-|TRBJ2-1|-|TRBV9
CASSAQEETTNNEQFF
TGTGCCAGCAGCGCCCAAGAAGAGACTACGAACAATGAGCAGTTCTTC
>-|TRBJ2-3|-|TRBV5-4
CASRGVGREVTDTQYF
TGTGCCAGCAGAGGCGTAGGCAGGGAAGTCACAGATACGCAGTATTTT
>-|TRBJ2-3|-|TRBV7-2
CASSSVLPSTDTQYF
TGTGCCAGCAGCTCCGTACTACCGAGCACAGATACGCAGTATTTT
>TRBD1|TRBJ2-5|-|TRBV9
CASSVGQGAGETQYF
TGTGCCAGCAGCGTAGGGCAGGGGGCGGGAGAGACCCAGTACTTC
>TRBD1|TRBJ2-5|-|TRBV7-9
CASSPGQAKTQYF
TGTGCCAGCAGTCCCGGACAGGCGAAGACCCAGTACTTC
>TRBD2|TRBJ2-7|-|TRBV27
CASAYSGTSGYEQYF
TGTGCCAGCGCCTACTCCGGGACTAGCGGCTACGAGCAGTACTTC
>-|TRBJ1-1|-|TRBV14
CASSQDAGPEAFF
TGTGCCAGCAGCCAAGACGCGGGCCCTGAAGCTTTCTTT
>TRBD2|TRBJ2-1|-|TRBV28
CASLEGLAGVHEQFF
TGTGCCAGCCTGGAGGGACTAGCGGGAGTCCATGAGCAGTTCTTC
>-|TRBJ2-7|-|TRBV6-5
CASRTGTRVREQYF
TGTGCCAGCAGGACCGGGACCCGGGTTCGCGAGCAGTACTTC
>-|TRBJ1-4|-|TRBV18
CASSPPYRGEKLFF
TGTGCCAGCTCACCACCGTACCGGGGGGAAAAACTGTTTTTT
>-|TRBJ2-5|-|TRBV6-5
CASSYSMGGEETQYF
TGTGCCAGCAGTTACTCGATGGGCGGTGAAGAGACCCAGTACTTC
>TRBD1|TRBJ1-1|-|TRBV28
CASSLNRTGRNTEAFF
TGTGCCAGCAGTTTAAATCGGACAGGGAGGAACACTGAAGCTTTCTTT
>TRBD2|TRBJ2-7|-|TRBV4-3
CASSQDYRRESGGEQYF
TGCGCCAGCAGCCAAGATTACCGGCGGGAGTCCGGGGGCGAGCAGTACTTC
>-|TRBJ2-1|-|TRBV14
CASSPRTRGVNEQFF
TGTGCCAGCAGCCCCCGGACTCGGGGCGTGAATGAGCAGTTCTTC
>-|TRBJ1-2|-|TRBV5-1
CASSSRGKFNGYTF
TGCGCCAGCAGTTCCCGGGGGAAGTTTAATGGCTACACCTTC
>TRBD2|TRBJ2-3|-|TRBV15
CATSPEGLAQQYTDTQYF
TGTGCCACCAGCCCTGAGGGACTAGCCCAGCAATACACAGATACGCAGTATTTT
>-|TRBJ2-7|-|TRBV18
CASSPIVRGNTYEQYF
TGTGCCAGCTCACCAATCGTGCGCGGGAACACTTACGAGCAGTACTTC
>TRBD1|TRBJ2-6|-|TRBV4-2
CASSPILFEDRGLTTGANVLTF
TGTGCCAGCAGCCCAATTTTGTTCGAGGACAGGGGGCTAACGACTGGGGCCAACGTCCTGACTTTC
>-|TRBJ2-2|-|TRBV4-2
CASSRAGDTGELFF
TGTGCCAGCAGCCGGGCAGGGGACACCGGGGAGCTGTTTTTT
>-|TRBJ1-4|-|TRBV4-2
CAAGDEKLFF
TGTGCCGCTGGCGATGAAAAACTGTTTTTT
>-|TRBJ1-1|-|TRBV28
CASTIFHETGRETEAFF
TGTGCCAGCACCATATTCCACGAAACAGGCAGGGAGACTGAAGCTTTCTTT
>-|TRBJ2-5|-|TRBV27
CASPEETQYF
TGTGCCAGCCCGGAGGAGACCCAGTACTTC
>TRBD1|TRBJ1-5|-|TRBV28
CASTRSRGQGDQPQHF
TGTGCCAGCACCCGCTCCCGCGGACAGGGGGATCAGCCCCAGCATTTT
>-|TRBJ2-5|-|TRBV28
CASSRGAREETQYF
TGTGCCAGCAGCCGGGGGGCCCGAGAAGAGACCCAGTACTTC
>TRBD1|TRBJ2-1|-|TRBV4-3
CASSQEFGQGGQFF
TGCGCCAGCAGCCAAGAGTTTGGACAGGGAGGGCAGTTCTTC
>-|TRBJ2-7|-|TRBV18
CASSPAGGSSYEQYF
TGTGCCAGCTCACCAGCAGGGGGGAGCTCCTACGAGCAGTACTTC
>-|TRBJ2-2|-|TRBV15
CATSRDAGFNTGELFF
TGTGCCACCAGCAGAGATGCGGGGTTCAACACCGGGGAGCTGTTTTTT
>TRBD2|TRBJ2-1|-|TRBV5-1
CASSLVREVKEQFF
TGCGCCAGCAGCTTGGTTCGGGAGGTGAAAGAGCAGTTCTTC
>-|TRBJ1-2|-|TRBV20-1
CSVYGGYTF
TGCAGTGTCTACGGTGGCTACACCTTC
>-|TRBJ1-1|-|TRBV14
CASSPDGGNTEAFF
TGTGCCAGCAGCCCTGACGGAGGGAACACTGAAGCTTTCTTT
>-|TRBJ2-2|-|TRBV9
CASSVGVMAGELFF
TGTGCCAGCAGCGTAGGTGTGATGGCCGGGGAGCTGTTTTTT
>-|TRBJ2-6|-|TRBV30
CAWRASGANVLTF
TGTGCCTGGAGGGCGTCTGGGGCCAACGTCCTGACTTTC
>-|TRBJ2-2|-|TRBV28
CASTGENTGELFF
TGTGCCAGCACCGGGGAGAACACCGGGGAGCTGTTTTTT
>TRBD2|TRBJ2-1|-|TRBV2
CASSEALSGGSSYNEQFF
TGTGCCAGCAGTGAAGCGCTTAGCGGGGGAAGCTCCTACAATGAGCAGTTCTTC
>TRBD2|TRBJ2-2|-|TRBV9
CASSGPGLAELTNTGELFF
TGTGCCAGCAGCGGGCCGGGACTAGCGGAGCTAACGAACACCGGGGAGCTGTTTTTT
>TRBD2|TRBJ2-7|-|TRBV29-1
CSVGTGLAGCSYEQYF
TGCAGCGTTGGCACGGGACTAGCGGGTTGCTCCTACGAGCAGTACTTC
>-|TRBJ2-1|-|TRBV2
CASSELRHYNEQFF
TGTGCCAGCAGTGAGTTGCGGCATTACAATGAGCAGTTCTTC
>-|TRBJ2-4|-|TRBV5-6
CASSRRGHINIQYF
TGTGCCAGCAGCCGGCGGGGACACATAAACATTCAGTACTTC
>-|TRBJ2-1|-|TRBV6-6
CASSYGRPPYNEEQFF
TGTGCCAGCAGTTACGGGAGGCCCCCCTACAATGAAGAGCAGTTCTTC
>TRBD1|TRBJ1-1|-|TRBV27
CASSLSWDRGLGAFF
TGTGCCAGCAGTTTAAGTTGGGACAGGGGGCTTGGGGCTTTCTTT
>-|TRBJ1-3|few|TRBV7-7
CASIIGPVEGWPSGNTIYF
TGTGCCAGCATCATTGGCCCCGTGGAGGGATGGCCCTCTGGAAACACCATATATTTT
>-|TRBJ1-2|-|TRBV6-1
CASSGANGGGYTF
TGTGCCAGCAGTGGGGCCAACGGAGGGGGCTACACCTTC
>TRBD2|TRBJ2-1|-|TRBV7-2
CASSLRRLAGGPNEQFF
TGTGCCAGCAGCTTAAGGCGACTAGCGGGAGGGCCAAATGAGCAGTTCTTC
>-|TRBJ1-5|-|TRBV30
CAWSLRVNQPQHF
TGTGCCTGGAGTTTACGGGTCAATCAGCCCCAGCATTTT
>TRBD2|TRBJ2-3|-|TRBV2
CASGPSGRASADTQYF
TGTGCCAGCGGGCCCAGCGGGAGGGCTTCTGCAGATACGCAGTATTTT
>-|TRBJ1-2|-|TRBV15
CATSRDRIGAPLFYGYTF
TGTGCCACCAGCAGAGATAGGATAGGAGCCCCCCTCTTCTATGGCTACACCTTC
>TRBD1|TRBJ1-2|-|TRBV5-1
CASSSSSPGTGDYGYTF
TGCGCCAGCAGCTCCTCCTCTCCCGGGACAGGGGACTATGGCTACACCTTC
>TRBD1|TRBJ2-7|-|TRBV19
CASSLSQGQGDEQYF
TGTGCCAGTAGCTTAAGCCAGGGACAGGGAGACGAGCAGTACTTC
>TRBD2|TRBJ2-5|-|TRBV10-3
CAISESSGLAFQETQYF
TGTGCCATCAGTGAGTCATCGGGACTAGCGTTCCAAGAGACCCAGTACTTC
>-|TRBJ2-2|-|TRBV12-5
CASGLVPGANTGELFF
TGTGCTAGTGGTTTGGTACCCGGGGCGAACACCGGGGAGCTGTTTTTT